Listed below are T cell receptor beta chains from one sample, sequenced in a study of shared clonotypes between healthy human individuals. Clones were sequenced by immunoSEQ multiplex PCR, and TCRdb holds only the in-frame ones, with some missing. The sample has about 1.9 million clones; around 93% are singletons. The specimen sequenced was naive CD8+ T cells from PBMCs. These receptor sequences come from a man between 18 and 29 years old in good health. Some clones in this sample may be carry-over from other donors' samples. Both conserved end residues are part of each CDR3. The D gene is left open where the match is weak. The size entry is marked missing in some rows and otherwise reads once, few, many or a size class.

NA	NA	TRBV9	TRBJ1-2	TGTGCCAGCAGCGTAGGGCAGGTCCGTGGCTACACCTTC	CASSVGQVRGYTF
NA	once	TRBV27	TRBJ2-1	TGTGCCAGCGGATTCTACAATGAGCAGTTCTTC	CASGFYNEQFF
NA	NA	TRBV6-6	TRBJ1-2	TGTGCCACCGGGGGAACAACAAACACCTTC	CATGGTTNTF
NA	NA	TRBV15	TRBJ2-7	TGTGCCACCAGCAGACGTCAGGGGGGCGCCTACGAGCAGTACTTC	CATSRRQGGAYEQYF
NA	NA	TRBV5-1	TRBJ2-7	TGCGCCAGCAGCTTGACAGGGAACTACGAGCAGTACTTC	CASSLTGNYEQYF
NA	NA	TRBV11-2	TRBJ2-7	TGTGCCAGCAGGGAGGACCACAACGAGCAGTACTTC	CASREDHNEQYF
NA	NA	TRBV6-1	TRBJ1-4	TGTGCCAGCAGTGAGCCTCGGGACGGGAATGAAAAACTGTTTTTT	CASSEPRDGNEKLFF
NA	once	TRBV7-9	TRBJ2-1	TGTGCCAGCAGCTTAGGAATCGACGAGCAGTTCTTC	CASSLGIDEQFF
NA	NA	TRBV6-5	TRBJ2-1	TGTGCCAGCAGTTACTCTGTAGGGGATTCCTACAATGAGCAGTTCTTC	CASSYSVGDSYNEQFF
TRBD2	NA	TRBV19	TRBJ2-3	TGTGCCAGTAGGGAGGGACTAGCGGGAGCGGCAGATACGCAGTATTTT	CASREGLAGAADTQYF
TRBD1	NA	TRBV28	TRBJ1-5	TGTGCCAGCAGTTTATGGGGACAGATAAATCAGCCCCAGCATTTT	CASSLWGQINQPQHF
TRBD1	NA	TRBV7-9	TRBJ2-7	TGTGCCAGCAGCTTACTGACAGGGAACTTATACGAGCAGTACTTC	CASSLLTGNLYEQYF
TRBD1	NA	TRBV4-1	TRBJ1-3	TGCGCCAGCAGCCAACAGGGGGCAGTCTCTGGAAACACCATATATTTT	CASSQQGAVSGNTIYF
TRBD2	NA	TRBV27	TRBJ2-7	TGTGCCAGCGGGGTAGCGGGATCCAGCAGTGAGCAGTACTTC	CASGVAGSSSEQYF
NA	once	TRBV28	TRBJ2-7	TGTGCCAGCAGCCCGCCGACCCTAGCGAACTACGAGCAGTACTTC	CASSPPTLANYEQYF
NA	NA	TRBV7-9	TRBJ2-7	TGTGCCAGCAGCTTAGACCAGGCAGCCTACGAGCAGTACTTC	CASSLDQAAYEQYF
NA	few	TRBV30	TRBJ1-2	TGTGCCTGGAACGGGGGGAGCAACTATGGCTACACCTTC	CAWNGGSNYGYTF
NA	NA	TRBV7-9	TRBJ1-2	TGTGCCAGCAGCTCCCGACGGCCCGAAGCTGGCTACACCTTC	CASSSRRPEAGYTF
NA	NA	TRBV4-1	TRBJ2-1	TGCGCCAGCAGACCTTCCCACTCCGAATACTCCTACAATGAGCAGTTCTTC	CASRPSHSEYSYNEQFF
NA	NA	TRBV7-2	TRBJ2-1	TGTGCCAGCAGCTTAGCGGGCAACTACAATGAGCAGTTCTTC	CASSLAGNYNEQFF
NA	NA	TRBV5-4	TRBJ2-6	TGTGCCAGCAGCTTGGTTCCAGACTTGAACAGGGCCAACGTCCTGACTTTC	CASSLVPDLNRANVLTF
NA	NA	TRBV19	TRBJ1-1	TGTGCCACCCACGACTCTCGGGTCACTGAAGCTTTCTTT	CATHDSRVTEAFF
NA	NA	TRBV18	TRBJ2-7	TGTGCCAGCTCACCACGGCCAGGGACGGACGAGCAGTACTTC	CASSPRPGTDEQYF
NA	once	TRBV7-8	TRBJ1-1	TGTGCCAGCAGCTTAGACTTAAGGGTTAACACTGAAGCTTTCTTT	CASSLDLRVNTEAFF
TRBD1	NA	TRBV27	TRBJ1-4	TGTGCCAGCAGGGCCAGGGGGACTGAAAAACTGTTTTTT	CASRARGTEKLFF
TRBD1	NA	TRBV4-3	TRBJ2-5	TGCGCCAGCAGCCAAGTAGCAGGACAGGGACCCCAAGAGACCCAGTACTTC	CASSQVAGQGPQETQYF
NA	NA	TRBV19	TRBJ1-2	TGTGCCAGTAGCATAACCCCAGGGAGCGGCTACACCTTC	CASSITPGSGYTF
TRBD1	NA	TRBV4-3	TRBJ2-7	TGCGCCAGCAGCAACAGGGGAAGGGGGGAGCAGTACTTC	CASSNRGRGEQYF
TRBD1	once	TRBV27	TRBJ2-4	TGTGCCAGCAGTTCAGGGACAGAATTGATCTTC	CASSSGTELIF
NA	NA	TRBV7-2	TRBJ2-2	TGTGCCAGCAGCCCACCCGGGACCGATACCCTCACCGGGGAGCTGTTTTTT	CASSPPGTDTLTGELFF
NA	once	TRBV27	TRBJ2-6	TGTGCCAGCGGACTAACAGGGGCTGGGGCCAACGTCCTGACTTTC	CASGLTGAGANVLTF
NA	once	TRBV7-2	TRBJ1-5	TGTGCCAGCAGCTTAGTATTTTTGCCAGTGACTAGCAATCAGCCCCAGCATTTT	CASSLVFLPVTSNQPQHF
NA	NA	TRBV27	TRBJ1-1	TGTGCCAGCAGAAAAACTTCGTACACTGAAGCTTTCTTT	CASRKTSYTEAFF
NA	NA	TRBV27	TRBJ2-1	TGTGCCAGCAGTTTAGGCGTCTGGGAAGGGCAGTTCTTC	CASSLGVWEGQFF
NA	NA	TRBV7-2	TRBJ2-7	TGTGCCAGCAGCTTGGGCGGGAACTACGAGCAGTACTTC	CASSLGGNYEQYF
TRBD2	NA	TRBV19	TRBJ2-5	TGTGCCAGTAGCTCGGGCGGCGGGAGAAGTGAGACCCAGTACTTC	CASSSGGGRSETQYF
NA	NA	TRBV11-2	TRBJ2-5	TGTGCCAGCAGCTTAGGTCCCCGTCCGGAGACCCAGTACTTC	CASSLGPRPETQYF
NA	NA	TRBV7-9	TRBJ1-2	TGTGCCAGCAGTCCGGGACGGCAGATAGGAGGCAATGGCTACACCTTC	CASSPGRQIGGNGYTF
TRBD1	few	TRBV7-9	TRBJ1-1	TGTGCCAGCAGCCCTTTGACAGGGCTGAACACTGAAGCTTTCTTT	CASSPLTGLNTEAFF
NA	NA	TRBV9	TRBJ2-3	TGTGCCAGCAGCGTAGCTGGGAGTAGCACAGATACGCAGTATTTT	CASSVAGSSTDTQYF
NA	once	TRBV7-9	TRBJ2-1	TGTGCCAGCAGCTTAGGGGCCAGCGAGCAGTTCTTC	CASSLGASEQFF
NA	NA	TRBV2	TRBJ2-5	TGTGCCAGCAGTGAAATCAGCGGGGACATGCGGACCCAGTACTTC	CASSEISGDMRTQYF
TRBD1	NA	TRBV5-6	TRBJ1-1	TGTGCCAGCAGCTTGGCACAGGGGGCAAGCACTGAAGCTTTCTTT	CASSLAQGASTEAFF
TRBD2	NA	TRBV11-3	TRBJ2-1	TGTGCCAGCAGCTCCCGTAGCGGGGGGACCTACAATGAGCAGTTCTTC	CASSSRSGGTYNEQFF
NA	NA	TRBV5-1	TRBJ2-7	TGCGCCAGCAGCTTTGGTGTGACGGGAACTACAACCTACGAGCAGTACTTC	CASSFGVTGTTTYEQYF
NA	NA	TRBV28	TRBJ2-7	TGTGCCAGCAAACTGACCGGGGGCTACGAGCAGTACTTC	CASKLTGGYEQYF
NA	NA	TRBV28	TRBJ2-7	TGTGCCAGCAGTTTTCTGCCAGGGGCCTACGAGCAGTACTTC	CASSFLPGAYEQYF
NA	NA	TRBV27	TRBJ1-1	TGTGCCAGCAGTTTATTTAGGTTTAACACTGAAGCTTTCTTT	CASSLFRFNTEAFF
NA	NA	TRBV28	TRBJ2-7	TGTGCCAGCACCGACAGTGGAATCTCCTACGAGCAGTACTTC	CASTDSGISYEQYF
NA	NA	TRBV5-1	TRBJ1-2	TGCGCCAGCAGCTTGGGGACAAAGACCAACTATGGCTACACCTTC	CASSLGTKTNYGYTF
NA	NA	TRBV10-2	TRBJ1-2	TGCGCCAGCAGTGAGGGGGAGGATGGCTACACCTTC	CASSEGEDGYTF
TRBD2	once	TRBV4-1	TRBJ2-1	TGCGCCAGCAGCCAAGATGGCCGTGGTTACGCGGGAGAAGGCTACAATGAGCAGTTCTTC	CASSQDGRGYAGEGYNEQFF